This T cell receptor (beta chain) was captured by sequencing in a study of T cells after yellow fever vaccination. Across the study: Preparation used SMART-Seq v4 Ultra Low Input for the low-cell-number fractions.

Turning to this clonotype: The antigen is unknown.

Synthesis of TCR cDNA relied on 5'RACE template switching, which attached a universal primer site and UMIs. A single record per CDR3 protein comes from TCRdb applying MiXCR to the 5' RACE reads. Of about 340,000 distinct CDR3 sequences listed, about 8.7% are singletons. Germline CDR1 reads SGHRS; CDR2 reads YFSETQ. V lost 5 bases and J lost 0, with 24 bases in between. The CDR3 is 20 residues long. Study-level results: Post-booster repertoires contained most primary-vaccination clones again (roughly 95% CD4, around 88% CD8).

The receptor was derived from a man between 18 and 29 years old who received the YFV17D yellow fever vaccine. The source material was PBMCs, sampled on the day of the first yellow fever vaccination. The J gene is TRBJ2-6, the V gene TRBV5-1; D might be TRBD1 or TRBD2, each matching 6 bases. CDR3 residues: CASSRYTGRSWDSGANVLTF. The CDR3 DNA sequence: TGCGCCAGCAGTCGTTACACAGGGAGGAGTTGGGACTCTGGGGCCAACGTCCTGACTTTC.